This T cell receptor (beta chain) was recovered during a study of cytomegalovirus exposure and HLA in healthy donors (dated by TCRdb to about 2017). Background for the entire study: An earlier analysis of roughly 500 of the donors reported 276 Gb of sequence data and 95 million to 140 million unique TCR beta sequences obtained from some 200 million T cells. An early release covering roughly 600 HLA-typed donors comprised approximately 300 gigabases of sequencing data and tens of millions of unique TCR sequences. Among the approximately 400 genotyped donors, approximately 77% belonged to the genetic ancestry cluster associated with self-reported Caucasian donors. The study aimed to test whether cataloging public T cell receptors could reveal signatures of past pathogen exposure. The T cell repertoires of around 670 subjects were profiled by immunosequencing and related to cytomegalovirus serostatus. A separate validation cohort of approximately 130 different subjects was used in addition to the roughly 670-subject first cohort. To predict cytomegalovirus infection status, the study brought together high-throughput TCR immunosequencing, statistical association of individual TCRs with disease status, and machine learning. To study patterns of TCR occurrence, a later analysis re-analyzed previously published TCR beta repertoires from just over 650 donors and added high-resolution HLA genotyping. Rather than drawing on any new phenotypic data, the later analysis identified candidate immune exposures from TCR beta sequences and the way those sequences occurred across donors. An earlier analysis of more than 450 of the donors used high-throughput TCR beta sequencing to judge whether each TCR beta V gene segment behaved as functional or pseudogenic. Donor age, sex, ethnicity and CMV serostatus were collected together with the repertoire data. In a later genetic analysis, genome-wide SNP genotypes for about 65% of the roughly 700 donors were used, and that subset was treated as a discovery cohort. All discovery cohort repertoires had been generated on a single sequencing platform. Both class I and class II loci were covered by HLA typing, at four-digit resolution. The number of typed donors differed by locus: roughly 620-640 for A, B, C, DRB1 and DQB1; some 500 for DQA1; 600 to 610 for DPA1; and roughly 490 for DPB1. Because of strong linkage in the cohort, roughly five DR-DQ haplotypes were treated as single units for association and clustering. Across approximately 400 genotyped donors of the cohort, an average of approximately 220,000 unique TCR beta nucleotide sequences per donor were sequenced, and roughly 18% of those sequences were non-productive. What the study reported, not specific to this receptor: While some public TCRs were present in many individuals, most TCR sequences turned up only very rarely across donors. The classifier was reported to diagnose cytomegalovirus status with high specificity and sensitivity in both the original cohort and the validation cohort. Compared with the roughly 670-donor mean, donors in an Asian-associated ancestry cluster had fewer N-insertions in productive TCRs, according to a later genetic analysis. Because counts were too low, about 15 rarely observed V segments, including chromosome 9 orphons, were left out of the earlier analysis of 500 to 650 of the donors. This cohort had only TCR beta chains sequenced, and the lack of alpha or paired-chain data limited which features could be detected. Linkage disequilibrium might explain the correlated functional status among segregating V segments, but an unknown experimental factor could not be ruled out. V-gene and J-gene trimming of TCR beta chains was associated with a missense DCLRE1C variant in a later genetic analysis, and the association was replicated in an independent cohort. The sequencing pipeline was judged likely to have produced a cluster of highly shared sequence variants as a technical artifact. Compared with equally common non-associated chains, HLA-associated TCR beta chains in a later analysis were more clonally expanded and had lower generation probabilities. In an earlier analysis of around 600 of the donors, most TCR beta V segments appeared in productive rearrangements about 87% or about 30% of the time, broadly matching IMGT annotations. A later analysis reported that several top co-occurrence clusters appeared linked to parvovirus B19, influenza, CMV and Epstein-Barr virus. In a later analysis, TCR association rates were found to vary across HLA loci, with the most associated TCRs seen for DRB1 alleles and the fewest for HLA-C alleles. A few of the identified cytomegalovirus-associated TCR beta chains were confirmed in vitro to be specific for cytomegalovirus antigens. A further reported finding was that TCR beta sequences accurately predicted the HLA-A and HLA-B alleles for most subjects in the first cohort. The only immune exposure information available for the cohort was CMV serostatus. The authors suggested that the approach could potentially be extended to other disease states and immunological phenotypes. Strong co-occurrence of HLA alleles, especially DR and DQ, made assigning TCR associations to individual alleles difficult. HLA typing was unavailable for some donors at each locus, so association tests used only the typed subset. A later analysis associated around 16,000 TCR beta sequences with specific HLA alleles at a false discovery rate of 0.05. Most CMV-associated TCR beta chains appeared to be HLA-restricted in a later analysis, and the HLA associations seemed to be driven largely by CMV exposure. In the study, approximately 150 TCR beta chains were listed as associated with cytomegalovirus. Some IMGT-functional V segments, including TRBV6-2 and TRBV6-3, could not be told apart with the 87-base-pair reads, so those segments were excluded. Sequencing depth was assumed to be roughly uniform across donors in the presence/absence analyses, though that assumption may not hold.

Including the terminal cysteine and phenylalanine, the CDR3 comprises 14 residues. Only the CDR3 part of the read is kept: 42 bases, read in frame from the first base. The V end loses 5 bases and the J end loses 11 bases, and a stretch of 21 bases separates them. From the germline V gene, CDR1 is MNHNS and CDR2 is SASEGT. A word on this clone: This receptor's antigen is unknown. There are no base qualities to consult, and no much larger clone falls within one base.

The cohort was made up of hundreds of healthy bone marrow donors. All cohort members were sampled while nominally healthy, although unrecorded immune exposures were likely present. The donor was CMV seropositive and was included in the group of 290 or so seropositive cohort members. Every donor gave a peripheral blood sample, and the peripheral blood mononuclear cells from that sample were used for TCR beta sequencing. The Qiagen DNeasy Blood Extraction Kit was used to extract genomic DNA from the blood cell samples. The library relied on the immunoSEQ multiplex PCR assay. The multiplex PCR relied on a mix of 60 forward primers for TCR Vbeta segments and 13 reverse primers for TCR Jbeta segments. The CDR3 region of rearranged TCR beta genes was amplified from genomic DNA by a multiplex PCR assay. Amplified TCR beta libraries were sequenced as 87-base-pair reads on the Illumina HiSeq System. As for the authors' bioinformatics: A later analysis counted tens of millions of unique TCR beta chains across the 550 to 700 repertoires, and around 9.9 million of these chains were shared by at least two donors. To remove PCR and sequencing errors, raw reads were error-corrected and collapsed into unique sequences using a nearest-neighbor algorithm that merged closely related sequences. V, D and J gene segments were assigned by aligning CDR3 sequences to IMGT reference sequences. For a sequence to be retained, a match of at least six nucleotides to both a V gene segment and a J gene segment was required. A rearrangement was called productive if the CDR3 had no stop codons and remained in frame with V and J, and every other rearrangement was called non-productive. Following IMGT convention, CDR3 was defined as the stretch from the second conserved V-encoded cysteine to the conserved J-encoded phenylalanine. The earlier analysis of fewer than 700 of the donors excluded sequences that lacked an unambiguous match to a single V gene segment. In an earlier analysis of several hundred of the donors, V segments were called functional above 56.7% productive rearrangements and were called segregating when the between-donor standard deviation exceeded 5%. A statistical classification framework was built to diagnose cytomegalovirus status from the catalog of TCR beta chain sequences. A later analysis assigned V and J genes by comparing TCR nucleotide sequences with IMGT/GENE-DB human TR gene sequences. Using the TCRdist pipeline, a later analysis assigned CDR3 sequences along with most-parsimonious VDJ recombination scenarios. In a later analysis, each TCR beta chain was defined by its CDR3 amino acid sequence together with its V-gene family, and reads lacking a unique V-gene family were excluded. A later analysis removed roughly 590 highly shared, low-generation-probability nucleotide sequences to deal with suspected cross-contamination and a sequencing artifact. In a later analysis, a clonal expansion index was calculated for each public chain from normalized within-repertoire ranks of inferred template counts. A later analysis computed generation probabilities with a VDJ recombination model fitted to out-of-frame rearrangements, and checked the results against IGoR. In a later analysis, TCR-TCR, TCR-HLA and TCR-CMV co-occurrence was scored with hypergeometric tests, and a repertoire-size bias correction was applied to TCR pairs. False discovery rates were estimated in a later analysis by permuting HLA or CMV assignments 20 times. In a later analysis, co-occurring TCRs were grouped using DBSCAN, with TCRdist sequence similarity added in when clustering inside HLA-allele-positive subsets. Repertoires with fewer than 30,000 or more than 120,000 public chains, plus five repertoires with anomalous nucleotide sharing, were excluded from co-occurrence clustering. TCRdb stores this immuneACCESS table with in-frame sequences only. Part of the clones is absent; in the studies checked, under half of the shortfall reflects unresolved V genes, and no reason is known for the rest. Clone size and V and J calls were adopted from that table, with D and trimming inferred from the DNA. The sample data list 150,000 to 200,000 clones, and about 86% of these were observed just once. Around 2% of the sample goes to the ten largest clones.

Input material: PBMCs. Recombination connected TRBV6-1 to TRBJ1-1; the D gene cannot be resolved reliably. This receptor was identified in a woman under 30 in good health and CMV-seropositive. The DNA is TGTGCCAGCAGTTTTAGCGGCAAAATGAAGGGCGCTTTCTTT. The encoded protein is CASSFSGKMKGAFF.